The rows below give T cell receptor beta chains drawn from one sample of a study of blood T cell repertoires in COVID-19. Profiled with immunoSEQ multiplex PCR; TCRdb holds only in-frame clones, not every one. The sample shows about 140,000 clones, more than 70% of them seen only once. Source material: peripheral blood. These receptors came from an older woman with acute or convalescent COVID-19. CDR3s include the opening cysteine and the closing phenylalanine or tryptophan. A D gene is named only where the DNA matches it firmly. Not every row has a clone size; where given, it reads once, few, many or a size class.

j_call clone_size d_call v_call cdr3_aa cdr3_nt
TRBJ2-1 . TRBD2 TRBV9 CASSVARGGRWDEQFF TGTGCCAGCAGCGTAGCTCGGGGGGGCAGGTGGGATGAGCAGTTCTTC
TRBJ2-1 . TRBD1 TRBV5-4 CASSRDRDYGYNEQFF TGTGCCAGCAGCAGGGACAGGGATTATGGTTACAATGAGCAGTTCTTC
TRBJ2-1 . . TRBV28 CASQVQGSYNEQFF TGTGCCAGCCAAGTTCAGGGATCCTACAATGAGCAGTTCTTC
TRBJ2-2 once . TRBV24-1 CATSDQGPANTGELFF TGTGCCACCAGTGACCAGGGCCCCGCGAACACCGGGGAGCTGTTTTTT
TRBJ1-2 few . TRBV9 CASSVDTHRGYTF TGTGCCAGCAGCGTTGATACCCATCGGGGCTACACCTTC
TRBJ2-5 . TRBD1 TRBV6-5 CASSGQGLETQYF TGTGCCAGCAGCGGACAGGGATTGGAGACCCAGTACTTC
TRBJ2-1 . TRBD2 TRBV24-1 CATSDLTSGSYNEQFF TGTGCCACCAGTGACCTGACTAGCGGATCCTACAATGAGCAGTTCTTC
TRBJ2-1 . TRBD2 TRBV27 CASSHLAGEYNEQFF TGTGCCAGCAGTCATCTAGCGGGGGAGTACAATGAGCAGTTCTTC
TRBJ1-2 . . TRBV6-5 CASSRTPEGYGYTF TGTGCCAGCAGTCGGACTCCCGAGGGCTATGGCTACACCTTC
TRBJ2-1 . TRBD1 TRBV27 CASSFQGAYNEQFF TGTGCCAGCAGTTTCCAGGGGGCGTACAATGAGCAGTTCTTC
TRBJ1-5 . . TRBV27 CASKGGVYQPQHF TGTGCCAGCAAAGGGGGGGTTTATCAGCCCCAGCATTTT
TRBJ1-3 . . TRBV7-8 CASSTQTGEENTIYF TGTGCCAGCAGCACACAAACGGGGGAGGAAAACACCATATATTTT
TRBJ2-1 . TRBD2 TRBV7-3 CASSQGLARNNEQFF TGTGCCAGCAGCCAAGGACTAGCGAGGAACAATGAGCAGTTCTTC
TRBJ2-2 . TRBD2 TRBV30 CAWSEGLANTGELFF TGTGCCTGGAGTGAGGGACTAGCCAACACCGGGGAGCTGTTTTTT
TRBJ2-7 . . TRBV18 CASSPDRPLSYEQYF TGTGCCAGCTCACCTGACAGGCCTCTTTCTTACGAGCAGTACTTC
TRBJ2-3 . TRBD2 TRBV13 CASSFGTSGGDTQYF TGTGCCAGCAGCTTCGGGACTAGCGGGGGGGATACGCAGTATTTT
TRBJ2-1 . . TRBV28 CASSGGVNEQFF TGTGCCAGCAGCGGCGGGGTAAATGAGCAGTTCTTC
TRBJ1-4 . . TRBV4-1 CASSQGPQGGAGKLFF TGCGCCAGCAGCCAAGGTCCACAGGGTGGGGCCGGAAAACTGTTTTTT
TRBJ1-2 . TRBD1 TRBV6-4 CASSDLQGRGYTF TGTGCCAGCAGTGACTTACAGGGGCGCGGCTACACCTTC
TRBJ1-3 . . TRBV21-1 CASSRTGNTIYF TGTGCCAGCAGCAGGACAGGAAACACCATATATTTT
TRBJ2-7 . . TRBV7-2 CASSFSDGPYEQYF TGTGCCAGCAGCTTTAGCGACGGCCCCTACGAGCAGTACTTC
TRBJ2-2 . TRBD1 TRBV3-1/TRBV3-2 CASSQRGRAGELFF TGTGCCAGCAGCCAAAGGGGGCGGGCCGGGGAGCTGTTTTTT
TRBJ2-1 . TRBD1 TRBV7-9 CASSFPTGGSKDEQFF TGTGCCAGCAGCTTCCCCACAGGGGGGTCTAAGGATGAGCAGTTCTTC
TRBJ1-1 . . TRBV5-4 CASSPGGHGDTEAFF TGTGCCAGCAGCCCTGGCGGGCACGGGGACACTGAAGCTTTCTTT
TRBJ2-3 . . TRBV19 CASSIYGQSGDTQYF TGTGCCAGTAGTATTTACGGACAGTCCGGAGATACGCAGTATTTT
TRBJ1-1 . . TRBV7-9 CASSSLERGAFF TGTGCCAGCAGCTCACTGGAGCGGGGAGCTTTCTTT